The entry below gives a single TCR beta chain sequence along with its context. Its antigen is still unknown. The sample holds no much larger clone one base away, and base qualities are not on file. TCRbeta CDR3 regions were amplified from genomic DNA using the immunoSEQ Assay, a bias-controlled multiplex PCR. Per the authors' processing: Nucleated cell counts per sample were estimated from amplification of reference gene primers within the assay. To quantify the absolute abundance of each unique TCRbeta CDR3 rearrangement, sequence reads were collapsed and filtered. Productive Simpson clonality was computed per sample as the square root of Simpson's diversity index over productive rearrangements. TCRdb limited this immuneACCESS table to in-frame rearrangements with V and J called. A share of clones is missing; checked studies link under half to unresolved V genes, and the rest is unexplained. That table is the source of V, J and clone size, and D and trimming were worked out from the DNA. The sample contains around 62,000 clones, around 87% of them found a single time. The ten largest clonotypes hold about 3.9% of the sample.

The collaborating institutions used their own protocols to collect whole blood in K2EDTA tubes. For TCRbeta analysis, collaborator samples were shipped as frozen whole blood, as isolated PBMCs, or as DNA extracted from either sample type. At the junction V is shortened by 4 bases and J by 6 bases, with 12 bases in between. The germline V gene (reference sequence) gives CDR1 as MNHNY and CDR2 as SVGAGI. From the cysteine through the phenylalanine, the CDR3 covers 13 amino acids. The CDR3 DNA has 39 bases and is translated from base 1. The sample originates from a study of blood T cell repertoires in COVID-19 (dated by TCRdb to 2018 to 2020). Concerning the study at large: Samples covering the acute and convalescent phases of COVID-19 were provided by collaborators in the United States, Italy and Spain. The repertoires were released in a freely available public database meant as a resource for research on the immune response to SARS-CoV-2. Where available, HLA class I and class II types were obtained from metadata supplied by the sample provider rather than from assay-based typing. A de-identified subject ID, COVID-19 status, age in years and sex were almost always included in the sample metadata. The material from the prospective study consisted of cDNA or gDNA derived from T cells, B-cell-depleted T cells, or PBMCs. The samples were drawn from two sources: the first 160 participants of the ongoing ImmuneRACE study, and approximately 1,300 subjects contributed by 6 global collaborators. Deeply sampled blood TCRbeta repertoires from subjects exposed to, actively infected with, or recovered from COVID-19 were included in the dataset.

Points the paper makes about the study in general: The quantity of clinical and demographic metadata differed by source and by participant and was supplied without curation.

The chain joins TRBV6-6 to TRBJ1-2, with a tentative D gene TRBD1 over 5 matching bases. What was sequenced was peripheral blood. The receptor was isolated from a human donor in a cohort sampled during active COVID-19. The CDR3 here reads CASSSAGYDGYTF. The sequenced DNA: TGTGCCAGCAGTTCAGCAGGGTATGATGGCTACACCTTC.